Following are 30 T cell receptor beta chains from one sample sequenced in a study of OX40 agonist ivuxolimab in advanced cancers. The method behind the library was the immunoSEQ multiplex PCR assay. The immuneACCESS repertoire file appears here via TCRdb, limited to in-frame rearrangements. These files lack a portion of the clones; in checked studies, under half of the deficit traces to unresolved V genes, and the cause of the others is not known. Counted in this sample were roughly 15,000 clones; approximately 91% of them appeared once. The ten most abundant clones make up around 64% of the sample. The sequenced sample was CD4+ or CD8+ T cells sorted from blood, obtained in a trial of the OX40 agonist ivuxolimab. The source of these receptors is an adult with an advanced solid tumor such as melanoma, head and neck, liver or kidney cancer.

The chain carries TRBV9 and TRBJ2-7; D unresolved. V was shortened by 0 bases and J by 4 bases, with 2 bases between the two germline ends. CDR1 and CDR2 from the germline V gene are SGDLS and YYNGEE. The CDR3 is 11 amino acids. The CDR3 DNA is TGTGCCAGCAGCGTAGTATACGAGCAGTACTTC. It is translated as CASSVVYEQYF. The entire variable domain, with the rest obtained from reference TRBV9 and TRBJ2-7, is as follows: DSGVTQTPKHLITATGQRVTLRCSPRSGDLSVYWYQQSLDQGLQFLIQYYNGEERAKGNILERFSAQQFPDLHSELNLSSLELGDSALYFCASSVVYEQYFGPGTRLTVT.

The V gene is TRBV11-2, the J gene TRBJ1-2, with no clear D. Germline CDR1 and CDR2: SGHAT and FQNNGV. Trimming shortened V by 4 bases and J by 4 bases, and 10 bases separated the two germline ends. The CDR3 spans 13 residues. The CDR3 nucleotides are TGTGCCAGCAGCTCCCCCGCGGGCTATGGCTACACCTTC. Residues: CASSSPAGYGYTF. Complete variable domain (other parts from reference TRBV11-2 and TRBJ1-2): EAGVAQSPRYKIIEKRQSVAFWCNPISGHATLYWYQQILGQGPKLLIQFQNNGVVDDSQLPKDRFSAERLKGVDSTLKIQPAKLEDSAVYLCASSSPAGYGYTFGSGTRLTVV.

This clone appeared a single time. The chain uses TRBV7-8 and TRBJ2-7; D uncertain. CDR3 length: 15 amino acids. The V and J ends lost 0 bases and 2 bases respectively, with 11 bases between them. The germline CDR1 and CDR2 sequences are SGHVS and FQNEAQ. The CDR3 sequence: CASSLAPQETYEQYF. CDR3 nucleotide sequence: TGTGCCAGCAGCTTAGCCCCCCAGGAGACCTACGAGCAGTACTTC.

This clone was observed a single time. The CDR3 spells CASRHTRDITGELFF. The CDR3 DNA sequence: TGTGCCAGCAGACACACACGGGACATCACCGGGGAGCTGTTTTTT. This chain links TRBV2 with TRBJ2-2, with a tentative D call TRBD1 (6 bases). Looked up from germline, CDR1 is SNHLY and CDR2 is FYNNEI. The ends were cut back, 6 bases at V and 4 bases at J, with 15 bases in the middle. This CDR3 contains 15 residues.

Of note for this clone: One junction end does not reproduce the germline sequence, and a read error may be involved. This rearrangement joins TRBV7-9 to TRBJ1-3; D is unresolved. Germline V gene sequence: CDR1 SEHNR, CDR2 FQNEAQ (reference sequence). This CDR3 region has 12 residues. CDR3 DNA sequence: TGTGCCAGCAGCTTAGGGGGAGGGCCCGCCGGTTTT. The encoded protein is CASSLGGGPAGF.

The chain uses TRBV19 and TRBJ1-5, with TRBD1 matching over 8 bases. The CDR3 covers 15 residues. Trimming at V came to 2 bases and at J to 7 bases, leaving 7 bases not matched to a gene. Germline V gene data show CDR1 as LNHDA and CDR2 as SQIVND (reference sequence). The CDR3 DNA follows: TGTGCCAGTAGTATATCTTGGACAGGGAAGCAGCCCCAGCATTTT. Residues: CASSISWTGKQPQHF.

The rearrangement links TRBV6-6 to TRBJ1-3; D remains ambiguous. The length of the CDR3 is 16 residues. The germline gives CDR1 MNHNY, CDR2 SVGAGI (reference sequence). Trimming removed 0 bases from V and 0 bases from J, with 9 bases in between. In DNA form, the CDR3 reads TGTGCCAGCAGTTACTCCGGACGGGCCTCTGGAAACACCATATATTTT. It encodes CASSYSGRASGNTIYF.

The rearrangement uses TRBV6-5 and TRBJ2-2; D uncertain. CDR1 and CDR2 (germline): MNHEY, SVGAGI. The length of the CDR3 is 12 residues. Trimming cost V 5 bases and J 2 bases, with 3 bases left between them. CDR3 in amino acids: CASSLNTGELFF. The CDR3 DNA is TGTGCCAGCAGTCTCAACACCGGGGAGCTGTTTTTT.

The gene calls are TRBV6-4 and TRBJ2-2; perhaps D is TRBD1 or TRBD2 (6 bases each). Germline V gene sequence: CDR1 MRHNA, CDR2 SNTAGT. This CDR3 comprises 16 residues. V was shortened by 0 bases and J by 4 bases, with 12 bases between the two germline ends. CDR3 protein: CASSDSGGSGTGELFF. DNA of the CDR3: TGTGCCAGCAGTGACTCGGGGGGCTCGGGCACCGGGGAGCTGTTTTTT.

This rearrangement joins TRBV7-6 to TRBJ1-4; TRBD1 might be the D (5 bases). V lost 3 bases and J 1 base, leaving 9 bases between the germline ends. The CDR3 loop spans 15 amino acids. Per germline, CDR1 SGHVS and CDR2 FNYEAQ. The CDR3 protein is CASSFRQLTNEKLFF. CDR3 bases: TGTGCCAGCAGCTTTCGACAGCTAACTAATGAAAAACTGTTTTTT.

V usage is TRBV10-1 and J usage is TRBJ2-7; D is possibly TRBD1 (5 bases). Trimming pared 6 bases from V and 4 bases from J, leaving 22 bases between. The CDR3 is 16 amino acids. Germline V gene data show CDR1 as WNHNN and CDR2 as SYGVQD (reference sequence). The CDR3 DNA is TGCGCCAGCAGCTTCCCGACAGAGTATCTAAATTACGAGCAGTACTTC. This translates into CASSFPTEYLNYEQYF.

The V call is TRBV27, the J call TRBJ2-5, with 9 bases lining up with TRBD2. Germline V gene lookup returns CDR1 MNHEY and CDR2 SMNVEV (reference sequence). The CDR3 covers 13 residues. V shed 3 bases, J shed 4 bases, and the junction held 0 bases outside the gene matches. The CDR3 DNA is TGTGCCAGCAGTTTGGGACTAGCAGAGACCCAGTACTTC. It specifies CASSLGLAETQYF.

The chain combines TRBV6-5 with TRBJ2-7; 8 bases are a match to TRBD2. Germline CDR1 MNHEY, CDR2 SVGAGI. The CDR3 is 13 residues long. Losses at the gene ends were 5 bases for V and 4 bases for J; bases not matched to a gene: 4. This CDR3 reads CASSEAGEYEQYF. Here the CDR3 DNA reads TGTGCCAGCAGTGAAGCGGGAGAGTACGAGCAGTACTTC.

The chain joins TRBV11-3 to TRBJ1-5; D gene uncertain. Germline CDR1 is SGHNT and CDR2 is YENEEA. This CDR3 spans 14 amino acids. The V end lost 5 bases, the J end lost 7 bases, and 15 bases lay between the germline ends. This chain's CDR3 is CASSLFDKPQPQHF. The CDR3 nucleotides read TGTGCCAGCAGCCTATTCGACAAGCCCCAGCCCCAGCATTTT.

This chain uses TRBV21-1 with TRBJ2-7; the table's D call, TRBD2, has no DNA check behind it. TRBV21-1 is classified as a pseudogene. The CDR3 runs 17 residues. CDR3 residues: CASSKQLFERGGPEQYF. As DNA, the CDR3 is TGTGCCAGCAGCAAACAGTTGTTCGAGCGGGGGGGCCCCGAGCAGTACTTC.

V usage is TRBV5-6 and J usage is TRBJ2-7; D remains ambiguous. V lost 6 bases and J 0 bases, leaving 10 bases between the germline ends. The CDR3 sequence is 13 residues long. Germline V gives CDR1 SGHDT, CDR2 YYEEEE. The CDR3 nucleotides read TGTGCCAGCAAGGTTCAGAGCTCCTACGAGCAGTACTTC. This gives the protein CASKVQSSYEQYF.

The V gene is TRBV4-3, the J gene TRBJ2-5, with D perhaps given as TRBD1 or TRBD2 (6 bases each). The DNA matches TRBJ2-7 better at its end, which makes the J call doubtful. This CDR3 region has 15 residues. The germline CDR1 and CDR2 sequences are LGHNA and YSLEER. CDR3 amino acids: CASSQAAQGGYEQYF. The DNA for the CDR3 is TGCGCCAGCAGCCAGGCCGCACAGGGAGGCTACGAGCAGTACTTC.

The J gene is TRBJ2-1, the V gene TRBV7-9, with D possibly TRBD2 on 5 matching bases. CDR1 and CDR2 from the germline V gene are SEHNR and FQNEAQ (reference sequence). Trimming left V 5 bases short and J 2 bases short, with 19 bases between. The CDR3 has 17 residues. Written as DNA, the CDR3 is TGTGCCAGCAGCGAAAGGAAGGGTAAGCGGACCTACAATGAGCAGTTCTTC. Its protein is CASSERKGKRTYNEQFF.

V usage is TRBV9 and J usage is TRBJ2-1, with D perhaps TRBD1 or TRBD2 (5 bases each). With 4 bases removed from V and 4 bases from J, the gap between germline ends came to 18 bases. The CDR3 covers 16 residues. The germline gives CDR1 SGDLS, CDR2 YYNGEE. The CDR3: CASSPVYVGEYNEQFF. The CDR3 DNA reads as TGTGCCAGCAGCCCCGTTTACGTAGGGGAGTACAATGAGCAGTTCTTC.

The chain links TRBV9 to TRBJ2-7; 7 bases map to TRBD1. The V gene's germline CDR1 is SGDLS and CDR2 YYNGEE. With V trimmed by 3 bases and J by 5 bases, 5 bases remained unmatched. The CDR3 has 13 residues. The DNA for the CDR3 is TGTGCCAGCAGCGACGAACAGGGGCACGAGCAGTACTTC. This sequence encodes CASSDEQGHEQYF.

This clone was seen a handful of times. The chain joins TRBV30 to TRBJ1-1; tentatively, D is TRBD1 (5 bases). The CDR3 spans 13 residues. Trimming removed 3 bases from V and 1 base from J, with 9 bases in between. Germline V gene sequence: CDR1 GTSNPN, CDR2 SVGIG (reference sequence). CDR3 nucleotides: TGTGCCTGGAGGTTTACAGGGAACACTGAAGCTTTCTTT. Amino acid sequence: CAWRFTGNTEAFF.

This clone was counted a single time. An end of the junction does not agree with germline; a read error may underlie this. Other DNA sequences in the sample encode the same CDR3. The CDR3 is CASSVVEGAYGYTF. The DNA of the CDR3 is TGTGCCAGCAGTGTAGTGGAGGGTGCCTATGGCTACACCTTC. This sequence joins TRBV9 and TRBJ1-2; unclear D gene. CDR1 is SGDLS, CDR2 YYNGEE, per germline. There are 14 residues in the CDR3.

The chain combines TRBV7-6 with TRBJ2-5; D tentatively reads TRBD1 or TRBD2 (6 bases each). The germline gives CDR1 SGHVS, CDR2 FNYEAQ. V dropped 5 bases and J dropped 5 bases, with 21 bases sitting between them. The CDR3 length is 16 residues. CDR3 sequence: CASSEPGTTSLETQYF. The CDR3 region has the DNA TGTGCCAGCAGCGAACCCGGGACAACTAGCCTGGAGACCCAGTACTTC.

The V call is TRBV7-9, the J call TRBJ2-7, with 8 bases fitting TRBD1. This CDR3 has 16 residues. Germline V gene data show CDR1 as SEHNR and CDR2 as FQNEAQ (reference sequence). After removal of 4 bases from V and 6 bases from J, the junction contained 14 bases not matched to a gene. The CDR3 loop is CASSSSPGQAGIEQYF. In DNA, the CDR3 is TGTGCCAGCAGCTCTTCGCCGGGACAGGCCGGGATCGAGCAGTACTTC.

This clone was counted a few times. The chain employs TRBV29-1 and TRBJ2-7; 11 bases align to TRBD1. With 3 bases clipped from V and 2 bases from J, the junction kept 3 bases outside the gene matches. The CDR3 is 14 residues long. Germline V lookup: CDR1 SQVTM, CDR2 ANQGSEA. CDR3 nucleotides: TGCAGCGTTGAGGGACAGGGGGAAACCTACGAGCAGTACTTC. Encoded protein: CSVEGQGETYEQYF.

The genes are TRBV19 and TRBJ2-2, with a weak D call TRBD2 (5 bases). Deletions cut 6 bases from V and 5 bases from J, with 7 bases between. This CDR3 comprises 12 residues. Per the germline V gene, CDR1 is LNHDA and CDR2 is SQIVND (reference sequence). CDR3 sequence: CASRWRTGELFF. As DNA, the CDR3 is TGTGCCAGTAGGTGGAGGACCGGGGAGCTGTTTTTT.

This rearrangement joins TRBV4-3 to TRBJ1-2; D is undetermined. Germline V gene data show CDR1 as LGHNA and CDR2 as YSLEER. Trimming stripped 0 bases from V and 0 bases from J, with 14 bases between. The CDR3 covers 17 residues. The CDR3 nucleotides read TGCGCCAGCAGCCAAGAGGGAAAATCTTCGGCTAACTATGGCTACACCTTC. This translates into CASSQEGKSSANYGYTF.

The genes are TRBV5-6 and TRBJ2-7; 11 bases agree with TRBD1. Germline lookup yields CDR1 SGHDT and CDR2 YYEEEE. CDR3 length: 14 amino acids. V lost 4 bases, J lost 5 bases, and 5 bases stayed unmatched. The CDR3 nucleotides read TGTGCCAGCAGCCCGGACAGGGGGCTTGACGAGCAGTACTTC. It codes for CASSPDRGLDEQYF.

The gene calls are TRBV23-1 and TRBJ2-7; 9 bases fit TRBD2. TRBV23-1 is flagged as an ORF with uncertain function. The CDR3 length is 15 residues. With 2 bases clipped from V and 1 base from J, the junction kept 3 bases outside the gene matches. The CDR3 bases are TGCGCCAGCAGTCAACGGACTAGCGAATCCTACGAGCAGTACTTC. Translating gives CASSQRTSESYEQYF.

V is TRBV19 and J is TRBJ2-7, with no clear D. V was shortened by 5 bases and J by 3 bases, with 14 bases between the two germline ends. Germline values: CDR1 LNHDA, CDR2 SQIVND (reference sequence). The CDR3 runs 14 residues. CDR3 residues: CASSPYGSGYEQYF. The CDR3 DNA follows: TGTGCCAGTAGTCCCTACGGGTCAGGCTACGAGCAGTACTTC.